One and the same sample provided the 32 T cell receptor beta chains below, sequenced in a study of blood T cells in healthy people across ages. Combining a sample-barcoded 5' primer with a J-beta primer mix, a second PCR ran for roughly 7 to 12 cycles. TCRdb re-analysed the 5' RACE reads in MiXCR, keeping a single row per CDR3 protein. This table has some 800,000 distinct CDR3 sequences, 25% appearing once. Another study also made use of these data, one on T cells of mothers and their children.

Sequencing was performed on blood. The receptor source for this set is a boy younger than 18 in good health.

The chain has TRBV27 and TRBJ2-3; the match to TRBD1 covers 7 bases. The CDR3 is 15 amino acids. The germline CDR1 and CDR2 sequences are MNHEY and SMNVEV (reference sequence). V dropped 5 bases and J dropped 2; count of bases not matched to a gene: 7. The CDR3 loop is CASSPDRADTDTQYF. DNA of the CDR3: TGTGCCAGCAGTCCTGACAGGGCCGACACAGATACGCAGTATTTT.

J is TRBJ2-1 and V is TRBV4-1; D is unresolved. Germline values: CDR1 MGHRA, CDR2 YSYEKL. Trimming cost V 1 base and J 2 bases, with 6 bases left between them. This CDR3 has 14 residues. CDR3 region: CASSQGSTYNEQFF. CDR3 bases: TGCGCCAGCAGCCAAGGGTCGACCTACAATGAGCAGTTCTTC.

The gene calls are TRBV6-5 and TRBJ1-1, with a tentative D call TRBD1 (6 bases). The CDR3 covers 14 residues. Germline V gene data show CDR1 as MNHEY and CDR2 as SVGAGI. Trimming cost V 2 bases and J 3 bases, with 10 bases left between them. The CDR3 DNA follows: TGTGCCAGCAGTTACGGGGGGCCCTACACTGAAGCTTTCTTT. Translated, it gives CASSYGGPYTEAFF.

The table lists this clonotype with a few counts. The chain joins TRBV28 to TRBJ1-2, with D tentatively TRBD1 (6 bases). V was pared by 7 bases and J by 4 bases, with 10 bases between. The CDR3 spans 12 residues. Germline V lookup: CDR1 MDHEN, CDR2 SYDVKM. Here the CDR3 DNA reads TGTGCCAGCAACAGGGACCTCTATGGCTACACCTTC. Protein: CASNRDLYGYTF.

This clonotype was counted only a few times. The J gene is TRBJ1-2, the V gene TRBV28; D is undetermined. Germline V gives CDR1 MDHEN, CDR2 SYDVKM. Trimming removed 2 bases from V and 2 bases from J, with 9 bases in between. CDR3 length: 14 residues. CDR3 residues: CASSLNAVNYGYTF. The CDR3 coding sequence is TGTGCCAGCAGTTTAAACGCAGTGAACTATGGCTACACCTTC.

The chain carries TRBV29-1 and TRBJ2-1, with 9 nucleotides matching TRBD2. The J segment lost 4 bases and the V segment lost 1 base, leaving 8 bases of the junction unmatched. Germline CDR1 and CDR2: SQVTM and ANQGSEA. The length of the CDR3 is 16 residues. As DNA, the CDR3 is TGCAGCGTTGAAGTGGCGGGAGGGAAGAGGTACAATGAGCAGTTCTTC. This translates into CSVEVAGGKRYNEQFF.

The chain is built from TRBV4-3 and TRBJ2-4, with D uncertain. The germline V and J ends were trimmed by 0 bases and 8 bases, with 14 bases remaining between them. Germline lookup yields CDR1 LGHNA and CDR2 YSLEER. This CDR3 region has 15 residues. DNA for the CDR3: TGCGCCAGCAGCCAAGATGAGGCAGGTGGTTACATTCAGTACTTC. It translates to CASSQDEAGGYIQYF.

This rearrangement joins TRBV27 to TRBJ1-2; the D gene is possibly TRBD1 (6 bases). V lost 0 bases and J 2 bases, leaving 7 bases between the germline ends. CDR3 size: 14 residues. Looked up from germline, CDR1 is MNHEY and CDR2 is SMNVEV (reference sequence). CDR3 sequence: CASSLSQGNYGYTF. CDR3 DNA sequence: TGTGCCAGCAGTTTATCCCAGGGGAACTATGGCTACACCTTC.

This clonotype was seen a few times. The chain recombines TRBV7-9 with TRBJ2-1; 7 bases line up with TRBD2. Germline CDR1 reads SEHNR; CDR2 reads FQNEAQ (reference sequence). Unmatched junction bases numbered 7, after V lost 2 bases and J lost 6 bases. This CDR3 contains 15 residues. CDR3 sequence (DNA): TGTGCCAGCAGCTTAACTGCGGGAGTTGCCAATGAGCAGTTCTTC. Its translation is CASSLTAGVANEQFF. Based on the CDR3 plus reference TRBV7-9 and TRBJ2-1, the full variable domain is DTGVSQNPRHKITKRGQNVTFRCDPISEHNRLYWYRQTLGQGPEFLTYFQNEAQLEKSRLLSDRFSAERPKGSFSTLEIQRTEQGDSAMYLCASSLTAGVANEQFFGPGTRLTVL.

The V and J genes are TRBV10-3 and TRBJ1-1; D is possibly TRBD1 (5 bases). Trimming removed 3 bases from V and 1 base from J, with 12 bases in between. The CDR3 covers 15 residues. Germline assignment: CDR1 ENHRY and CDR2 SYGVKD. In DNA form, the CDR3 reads TGTGCCATCAGTGAAAAAGGGGAGGGGAACACTGAAGCTTTCTTT. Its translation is CAISEKGEGNTEAFF.

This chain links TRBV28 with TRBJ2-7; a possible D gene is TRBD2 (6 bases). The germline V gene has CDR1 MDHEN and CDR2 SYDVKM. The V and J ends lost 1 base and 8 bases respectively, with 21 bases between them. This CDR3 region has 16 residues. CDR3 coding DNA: TGTGCCAGCAGTTTATTAATGGGGCTGGGACTCGGGAAGCAGTACTTC. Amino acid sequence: CASSLLMGLGLGKQYF.

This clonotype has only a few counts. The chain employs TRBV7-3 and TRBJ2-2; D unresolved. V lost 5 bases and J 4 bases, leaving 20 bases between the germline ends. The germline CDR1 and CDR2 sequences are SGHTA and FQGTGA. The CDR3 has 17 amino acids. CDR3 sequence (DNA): TGTGCCAGCAGCGATTCACGCGCGACTCTCGGCACCGGGGAGCTGTTTTTT. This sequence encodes CASSDSRATLGTGELFF. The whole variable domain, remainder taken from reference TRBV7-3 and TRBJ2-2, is GAGVSQTPSNKVTEKGKYVELRCDPISGHTALYWYRQSLGQGPEFLIYFQGTGAADDSGLPNDRFFAVRPEGSVSTLKIQRTERGDSAVYLCASSDSRATLGTGELFFGEGSRLTVL.

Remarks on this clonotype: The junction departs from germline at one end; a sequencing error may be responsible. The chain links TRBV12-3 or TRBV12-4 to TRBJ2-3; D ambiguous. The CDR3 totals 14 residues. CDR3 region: CASSFALKTDMQYF. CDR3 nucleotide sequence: TGTGCCAGCAGTTTTGCCCTGAAAACAGATATGCAGTATTTT.

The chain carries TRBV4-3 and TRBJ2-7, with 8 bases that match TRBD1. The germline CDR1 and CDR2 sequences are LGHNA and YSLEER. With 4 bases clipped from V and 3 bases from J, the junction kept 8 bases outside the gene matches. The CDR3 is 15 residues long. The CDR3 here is CASSRDRWGVYEQYF. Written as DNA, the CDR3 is TGCGCCAGCAGCCGGGACAGGTGGGGGGTCTACGAGCAGTACTTC.

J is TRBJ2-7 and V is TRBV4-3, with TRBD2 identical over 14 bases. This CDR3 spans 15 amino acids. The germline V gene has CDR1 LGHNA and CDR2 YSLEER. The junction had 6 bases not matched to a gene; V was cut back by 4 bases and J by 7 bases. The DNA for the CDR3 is TGCGCCAGCAGCCTGGGACTAGCGGGAGTGGGGGAGCAGTACTTC. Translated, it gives CASSLGLAGVGEQYF.

CDR3 sequence: CASSSLFGGQSGDSYEQYF. The CDR3 bases are TGTGCCAGCAGTTCGCTCTTTGGGGGCCAGTCGGGGGACAGTTACGAGCAGTACTTC. This rearrangement joins TRBV28 to TRBJ2-5; D is perhaps TRBD1 (7 bases). Near its end, the DNA agrees better with TRBJ2-7, so the J call may be wrong. This CDR3 contains 19 residues. Germline values: CDR1 MDHEN, CDR2 SYDVKM.

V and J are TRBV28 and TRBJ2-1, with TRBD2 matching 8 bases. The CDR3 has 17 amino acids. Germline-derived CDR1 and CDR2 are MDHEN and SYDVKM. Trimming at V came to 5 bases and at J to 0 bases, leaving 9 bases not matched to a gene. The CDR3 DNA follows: TGTGCCAGCAGTCTAGCGGGCCTTTATAGCTCCTACAATGAGCAGTTCTTC. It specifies CASSLAGLYSSYNEQFF.

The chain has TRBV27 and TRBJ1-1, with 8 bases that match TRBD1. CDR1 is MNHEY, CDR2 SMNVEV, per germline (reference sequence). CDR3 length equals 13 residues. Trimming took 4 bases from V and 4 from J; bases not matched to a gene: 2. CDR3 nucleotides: TGTGCCAGCAGTTCGGACAGGGTCACTGAAGCTTTCTTT. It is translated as CASSSDRVTEAFF.

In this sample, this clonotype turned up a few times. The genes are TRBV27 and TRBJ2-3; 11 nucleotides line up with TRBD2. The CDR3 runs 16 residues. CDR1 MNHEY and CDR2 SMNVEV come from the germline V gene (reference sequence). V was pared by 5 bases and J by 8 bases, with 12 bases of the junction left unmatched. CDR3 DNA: TGTGCCAGCAGTAGAAGTTGGTCTAGCGGGAGGAGTACGCAGTATTTT. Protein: CASSRSWSSGRSTQYF.

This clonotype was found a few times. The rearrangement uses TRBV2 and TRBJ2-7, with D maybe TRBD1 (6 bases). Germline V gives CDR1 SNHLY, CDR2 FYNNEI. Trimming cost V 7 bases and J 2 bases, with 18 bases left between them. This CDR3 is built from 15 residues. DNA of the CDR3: TGTGCCAGCACCGCTGTTTGGGACACCCCCTACGAGCAGTACTTC. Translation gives CASTAVWDTPYEQYF.

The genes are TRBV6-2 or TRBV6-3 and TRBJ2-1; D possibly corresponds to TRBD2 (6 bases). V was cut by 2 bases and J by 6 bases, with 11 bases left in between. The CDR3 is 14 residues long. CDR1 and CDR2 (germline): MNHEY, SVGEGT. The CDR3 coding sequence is TGTGCCAGCAGTTACAATGCGGGAAGCAATGAGCAGTTCTTC. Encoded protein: CASSYNAGSNEQFF.

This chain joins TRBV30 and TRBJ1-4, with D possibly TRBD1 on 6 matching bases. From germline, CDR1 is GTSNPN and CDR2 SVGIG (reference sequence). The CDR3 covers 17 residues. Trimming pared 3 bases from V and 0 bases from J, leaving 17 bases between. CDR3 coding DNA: TGTGCCTGGAGCCCAGGGACAAATTTCCCAACTAATGAAAAACTGTTTTTT. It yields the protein CAWSPGTNFPTNEKLFF.

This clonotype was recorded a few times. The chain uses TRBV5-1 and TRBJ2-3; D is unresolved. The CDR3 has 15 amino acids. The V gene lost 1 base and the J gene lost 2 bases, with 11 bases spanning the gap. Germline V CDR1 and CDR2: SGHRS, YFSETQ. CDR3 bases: TGCGCCAGCAGCTTGAGTCCATACACCACAGATACGCAGTATTTT. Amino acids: CASSLSPYTTDTQYF. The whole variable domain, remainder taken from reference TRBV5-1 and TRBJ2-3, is KAGVTQTPRYLIKTRGQQVTLSCSPISGHRSVSWYQQTPGQGLQFLFEYFSETQRNKGNFPGRFSGRQFSNSRSEMNVSTLELGDSALYLCASSLSPYTTDTQYFGPGTRLTVL.

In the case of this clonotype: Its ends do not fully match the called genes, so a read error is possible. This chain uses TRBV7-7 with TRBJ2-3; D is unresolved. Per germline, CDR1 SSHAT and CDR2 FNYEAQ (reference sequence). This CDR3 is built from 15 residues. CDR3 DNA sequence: TGTGCTAGCAGCTTACGGCCGGCTAGCACAGATACGCAGTATTTT. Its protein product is CASSLRPASTDTQYF.

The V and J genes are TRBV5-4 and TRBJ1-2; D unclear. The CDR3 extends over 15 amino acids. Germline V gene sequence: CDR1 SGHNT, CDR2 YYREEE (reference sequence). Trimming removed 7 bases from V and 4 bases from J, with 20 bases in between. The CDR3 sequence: CASGLSGKGGYGYTF. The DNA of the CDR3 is TGTGCCAGCGGCCTCTCGGGTAAGGGTGGCTATGGCTACACCTTC.

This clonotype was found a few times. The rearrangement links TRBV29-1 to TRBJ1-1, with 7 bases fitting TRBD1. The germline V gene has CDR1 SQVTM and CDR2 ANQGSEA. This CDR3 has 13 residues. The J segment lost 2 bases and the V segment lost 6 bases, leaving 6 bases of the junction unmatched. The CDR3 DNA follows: TGCAGCGTGATTGGGACAGATAACACTGAAGCTTTCTTT. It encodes CSVIGTDNTEAFF.

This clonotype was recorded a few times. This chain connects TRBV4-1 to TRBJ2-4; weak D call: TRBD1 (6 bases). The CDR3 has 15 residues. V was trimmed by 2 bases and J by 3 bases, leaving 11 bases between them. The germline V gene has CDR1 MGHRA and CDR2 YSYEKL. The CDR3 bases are TGCGCCAGCAGCCAACTAGGGACATACAAAAACATTCAGTACTTC. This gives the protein CASSQLGTYKNIQYF.

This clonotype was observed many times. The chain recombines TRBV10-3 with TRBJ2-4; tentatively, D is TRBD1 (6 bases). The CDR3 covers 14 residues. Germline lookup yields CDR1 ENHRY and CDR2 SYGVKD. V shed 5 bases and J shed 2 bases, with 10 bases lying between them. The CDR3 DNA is TGTGCCATCAGTCCTACAGGGACCAAAAACATTCAGTACTTC. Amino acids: CAISPTGTKNIQYF.

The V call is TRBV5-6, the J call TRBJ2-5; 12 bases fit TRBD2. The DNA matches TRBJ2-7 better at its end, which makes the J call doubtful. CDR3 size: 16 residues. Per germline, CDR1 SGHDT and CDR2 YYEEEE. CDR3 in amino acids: CASSPRLAGVPYEQYF. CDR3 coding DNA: TGTGCCAGCAGCCCAAGACTAGCGGGGGTCCCCTACGAGCAGTACTTC.

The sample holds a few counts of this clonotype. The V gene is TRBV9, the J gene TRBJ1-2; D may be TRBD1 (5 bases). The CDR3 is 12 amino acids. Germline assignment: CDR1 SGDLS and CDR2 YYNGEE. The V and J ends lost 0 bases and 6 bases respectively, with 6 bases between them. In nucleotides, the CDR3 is TGTGCCAGCAGCGTAGGGGACCATGGCTACACCTTC. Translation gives CASSVGDHGYTF.

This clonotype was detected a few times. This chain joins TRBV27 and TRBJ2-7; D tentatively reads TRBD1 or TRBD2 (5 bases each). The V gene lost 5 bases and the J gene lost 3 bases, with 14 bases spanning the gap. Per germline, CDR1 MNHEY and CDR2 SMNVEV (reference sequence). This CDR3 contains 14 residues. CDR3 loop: CASSVQTGLYEQYF. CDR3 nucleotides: TGTGCCAGCAGTGTTCAAACGGGGCTCTACGAGCAGTACTTC.

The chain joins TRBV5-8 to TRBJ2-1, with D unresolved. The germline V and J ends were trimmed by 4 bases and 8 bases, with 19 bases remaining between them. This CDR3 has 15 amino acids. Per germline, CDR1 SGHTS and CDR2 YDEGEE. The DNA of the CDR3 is TGTGCCAGCAGCCCGGCCAGGTATTTTGAACATGAGCAGTTCTTC. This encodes CASSPARYFEHEQFF.